Below, 5 T cell receptor beta chains from the same sample are listed, as sequenced in a study of blood T cell repertoires in COVID-19. Repertoires were generated with immunoSEQ multiplex PCR, while TCRdb's copy carries only in-frame clones and drops some. Here the sample spans around 94,000 clones, 80% being singletons. Input material: peripheral blood. The receptor source for this set is a human donor in a cohort sampled during active COVID-19.

The rearrangement uses TRBV2 and TRBJ2-2; 9 bases fit TRBD1. V was pared by 7 bases and J by 7 bases, with 7 bases of the junction left unmatched. The germline V gene encodes CDR1 SNHLY and CDR2 FYNNEI. This CDR3 is 14 amino acids long. As DNA, the CDR3 is TGTGCCAGCACCCGGGACAGGGATGGCGGGGAGCTGTTTTTT. This codes for CASTRDRDGGELFF.

This chain connects TRBV28 to TRBJ2-5; TRBD1 agrees at 8 bases. V lost 6 bases to trimming and J lost 4 bases; unmatched junction nucleotides: 10. Germline values: CDR1 MDHEN, CDR2 SYDVKM. The CDR3 spans 15 residues. The CDR3, as DNA: TGTGCCAGCAGCCCCCTCTTCAGGGGGCTAGAGACCCAGTACTTC. It is translated as CASSPLFRGLETQYF. Using reference TRBV28 and TRBJ2-5 for the parts outside the CDR3, the full variable domain is DVKVTQSSRYLVKRTGEKVFLECVQDMDHENMFWYRQDPGLGLRLIYFSYDVKMKEKGDIPEGYSVSREKKERFSLILESASTNQTSMYLCASSPLFRGLETQYFGPGTRLLVL.

The rearrangement links TRBV10-3 to TRBJ1-2; D not resolved. Trimming pared 2 bases from V and 8 bases from J, leaving 12 bases between. The CDR3 spans 13 residues. Germline values: CDR1 ENHRY, CDR2 SYGVKD. The CDR3 nucleotides read TGTGCCATCAGTGAGGCAGGACGGGAGGGCTACACCTTC. Its protein product is CAISEAGREGYTF.

The rearrangement links TRBV7-9 to TRBJ2-7; tentatively, D is TRBD2 (5 bases). In germline, CDR1 is SEHNR, CDR2 FQNEAQ (reference sequence). V was shortened by 1 base and J by 0 bases, with 13 bases between the two germline ends. The CDR3 contains 16 residues. The DNA of the CDR3 is TGTGCCAGCAGCTTAGGGCAGCGGATTAGCTCCTACGAGCAGTACTTC. It specifies CASSLGQRISSYEQYF.

V usage is TRBV6-5 and J usage is TRBJ2-7, with D possibly being TRBD2 (5 bases). CDR1 is MNHEY and CDR2 is SVGAGI in the germline V gene. V was trimmed by 5 bases and J by 9 bases, leaving 23 bases between them. The CDR3 spans 15 residues. CDR3 region: CASSPPLAGTLGQYF. DNA of the CDR3: TGTGCCAGCAGTCCCCCCCTTGCGGGTACCTTGGGGCAGTACTTC.